This T cell receptor beta chain was obtained from a study of cytomegalovirus exposure and HLA in healthy donors. Whole-study results and caveats: Specificity of a few CMV-associated chains for CMV antigens was verified in vitro. As immune exposure information, only CMV serostatus was available. Being productive about 90% or about 30% of the time was typical of most TCR beta V segments in an earlier analysis.

The PCR employed 60 Vbeta primers together with 13 Jbeta primers. Sequencing was performed with immunoSEQ multiplex PCR; in TCRdb, only in-frame clones are kept and a portion is missing. The repertoire holds about 160,000 clones, with around 82% as singletons. Germline CDR1 reads SNHLY; CDR2 reads FYNNEI. The CDR3 is made up of 14 amino acids. J was trimmed by 1 base and V by 7 bases; bases with no gene match: 5. As to this clone: Its antigen is still unknown.

The sample comprised PBMCs. The chain couples TRBV2 to TRBJ2-7, with 9 positions matching TRBD2. The TCR originated in a man younger than 40 in good health and CMV-seronegative. CDR3 loop: CASKTSGGSYEQYF. The CDR3 bases are TGTGCCAGCAAGACCAGCGGGGGGTCCTACGAGCAGTACTTC.